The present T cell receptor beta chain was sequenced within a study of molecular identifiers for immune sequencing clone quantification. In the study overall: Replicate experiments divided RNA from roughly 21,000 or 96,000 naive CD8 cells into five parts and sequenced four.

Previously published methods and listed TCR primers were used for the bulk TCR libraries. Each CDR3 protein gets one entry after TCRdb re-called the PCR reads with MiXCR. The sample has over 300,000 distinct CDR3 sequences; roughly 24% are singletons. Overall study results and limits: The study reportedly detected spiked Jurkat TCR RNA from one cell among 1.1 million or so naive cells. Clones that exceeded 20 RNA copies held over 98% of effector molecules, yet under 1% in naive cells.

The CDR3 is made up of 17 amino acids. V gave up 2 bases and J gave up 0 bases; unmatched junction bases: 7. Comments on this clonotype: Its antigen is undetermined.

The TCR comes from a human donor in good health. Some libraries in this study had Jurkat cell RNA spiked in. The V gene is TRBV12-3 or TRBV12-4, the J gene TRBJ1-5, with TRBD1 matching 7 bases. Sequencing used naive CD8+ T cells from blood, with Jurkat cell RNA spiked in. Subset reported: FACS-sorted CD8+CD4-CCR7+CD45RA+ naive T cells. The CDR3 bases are TGTGCCAGCAGTTTAAGTTCGGGACAGTTTAGCAATCAGCCCCAGCATTTT. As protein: CASSLSSGQFSNQPQHF.